This is a list of T cell receptor beta chains from one sample in a study of control samples from healthy donors and cancer patients. Produced via immunoSEQ multiplex PCR; TCRdb's table is partial and in-frame only. This sample has approximately 140,000 clones; over 85% occur once, and the top ten carry more than 4.5%. The specimen sequenced was blood. The source of these receptors is a man between 18 and 29 years old in good health. The CDR3 runs from the conserved cysteine through the conserved F or W. D genes are given only for firm matches. Not every row has a clone size; where given, it reads once, few, many or a size class.

size	V	D	J	DNA	CDR3
NA	TRBV28	NA	TRBJ1-6	TGTGCCAGCAGTGCGGCCCGGATCTCACCCCTCCACTTT	CASSAARISPLHF
NA	TRBV6-5	TRBD1	TRBJ1-3	TGTGCCAGCAGTTACGGGGACAGGGGGTCGGGAAACACCATATATTTT	CASSYGDRGSGNTIYF
NA	TRBV7-8	TRBD1	TRBJ1-4	TGTGCCAGCACTCGGAGCGGGACAGGGTCTGAAAAACTGTTTTTT	CASTRSGTGSEKLFF
NA	TRBV7-6	NA	TRBJ2-6	TGTGCCAGCAGCCCCGGAAGGGCCTCTGGGGCCAACGTCCTGACTTTC	CASSPGRASGANVLTF
NA	TRBV30	NA	TRBJ1-2	TGTGCCTGGTCTGGCACAAACTATGGCTACACCTTC	CAWSGTNYGYTF
NA	TRBV28	TRBD1	TRBJ2-5	TGTGCCAGCAGCGCGGGACAGGGGAAAAGAGAGACCCAGTACTTC	CASSAGQGKRETQYF
NA	TRBV7-9	NA	TRBJ1-6	TGTGCCAGCAGCTCGTTCCCGGAGGGCTCCTATAATTCACCCCTCCACTTT	CASSSFPEGSYNSPLHF
NA	TRBV20-1	NA	TRBJ2-1	TGCAGTGCTAGAACCTACAATGAGCAGTTCTTC	CSARTYNEQFF
NA	TRBV7-2	NA	TRBJ2-1	TGTGCCAGCAGCTTAGCGGCTCTCCCCAATGAGCAGTTCTTC	CASSLAALPNEQFF
NA	TRBV5-1	NA	TRBJ2-7	TGCGCCAGCAGCCCGGACTTAGGATACGAGCAGTACTTC	CASSPDLGYEQYF
NA	TRBV5-4	NA	TRBJ1-2	TGTGCCAGCAGCCCACTGACAGGTGGCTACACCTTC	CASSPLTGGYTF
NA	TRBV4-1	NA	TRBJ2-3	TGCGCCAGCAGCCAAGTTCTGATCCGGGGGAAAGGGGATACGCAGTATTTT	CASSQVLIRGKGDTQYF
NA	TRBV3-1/TRBV3-2	NA	TRBJ1-2	TGTGCCACTATGGGGGGACATCCCTCCTATGGCTACACCTTC	CATMGGHPSYGYTF
NA	TRBV28	TRBD2	TRBJ2-7	TGTGCCAGGTCGAAGGGACTAGCGGGAGCTATCTACGAGCAGTACTTC	CARSKGLAGAIYEQYF
once	TRBV4-2	TRBD1	TRBJ2-2	TGTGCCAGCAGCCAAGCAGGACAGGGGGCCGGGGAGCTGTTTTTT	CASSQAGQGAGELFF
NA	TRBV2	TRBD1	TRBJ2-5	TGTGCCAGCAGTGAATCAGGGGGCCCACAAGAGACCCAGTACTTC	CASSESGGPQETQYF
NA	TRBV9	NA	TRBJ2-1	TGTGCCAGCAGCGTAGTGGCCCGCAAAGATGAGCAGTTCTTC	CASSVVARKDEQFF
NA	TRBV18	NA	TRBJ1-1	TGTGCCAGCTCACCAGTAGACTTGGGGACTGAAGCTTTCTTT	CASSPVDLGTEAFF
NA	TRBV19	NA	TRBJ1-2	TGTGCCAGTTCGGGACAACGAATTTATGGCTACACCTTC	CASSGQRIYGYTF
NA	TRBV1	NA	TRBJ2-1	TGCACCAGCAGCCAAGGGAGGGGTCTAGCGGGACGCTCCTACAATGAGCAGTTCTTC	CTSSQGRGLAGRSYNEQFF
once	TRBV4-2	TRBD1	TRBJ1-2	TGTGCCAGCAGCCAGTCCGGACAGGGTAATGGCTACACCTTC	CASSQSGQGNGYTF
NA	TRBV5-4	NA	TRBJ2-1	TGTGCCAGCAGCTTGATGTGGGACTCCTACAATGAGCAGTTCTTC	CASSLMWDSYNEQFF
NA	TRBV28	TRBD1	TRBJ2-1	TGTGCCAGCAGTTTGGGACAGAGCTCCTACAATGAGCAGTTCTTC	CASSLGQSSYNEQFF
NA	TRBV19	TRBD1	TRBJ1-5	TGTGCCAGTAGCAATCCCCCGTCGGACAGGAGCCGCAATCAGCCCCAGCATTTT	CASSNPPSDRSRNQPQHF
NA	TRBV28	TRBD2	TRBJ2-4	TGTGCCAGCAGTCTGTTAGCGGGGCAAAACATTCAGTACTTC	CASSLLAGQNIQYF
NA	TRBV19	NA	TRBJ1-1	TGTGCCAGTAGTAGCAGGGGCGGGAACACTGAAGCTTTCTTT	CASSSRGGNTEAFF
NA	TRBV10-3	NA	TRBJ2-7	TGTGCCATCAAAGTCAGGGAGGAGGACTACGAGCAGTACTTC	CAIKVREEDYEQYF
NA	TRBV7-3	TRBD2	TRBJ2-1	TGTGCCAGCAGCTTATGGCCGGGACTAGCGGGATTTGAGGAGCAGTTCTTC	CASSLWPGLAGFEEQFF
once	TRBV7-6	NA	TRBJ2-3	TGTGCCAGCAGCTTGACGCTCCGACTAGACTTGGGCACAGATACGCAGTATTTT	CASSLTLRLDLGTDTQYF
NA	TRBV5-4	NA	TRBJ1-1	TGTGCCAGCAGCCCCGTAGATCGGAGGGTGCCTGAAGCTTTCTTT	CASSPVDRRVPEAFF
NA	TRBV5-1	NA	TRBJ1-6	TGCGCCAGCACCGAGAATTATAATTCACCCCTCCACTTT	CASTENYNSPLHF
NA	TRBV5-5	NA	TRBJ1-2	TGTGCCAGCAGCATGGACACGTATGGCTACACCTTC	CASSMDTYGYTF
once	TRBV5-6	NA	TRBJ2-3	TGTGCCAGCCGGGACTTACGCACAGATACGCAGTATTTT	CASRDLRTDTQYF
few	TRBV10-3	NA	TRBJ2-3	TGTGCCATCAGTGAGTCCTTTAGCACAGATACGCAGTATTTT	CAISESFSTDTQYF
NA	TRBV9	TRBD2	TRBJ2-1	TGTGCCAGCAGCGAAAGACTAGCGGGACAAAATGAGCAGTTCTTC	CASSERLAGQNEQFF
NA	TRBV7-9	NA	TRBJ2-7	TGTGCCAGCAGCTCCGGGACGGCCTCCTACGAGCAGTACTTC	CASSSGTASYEQYF
NA	TRBV27	NA	TRBJ1-4	TGTGCCAGCCGTCCAATCGGGAGGGCTAATGAAAAACTGTTTTTT	CASRPIGRANEKLFF
NA	TRBV9	NA	TRBJ1-2	TGTGCCAGCAGCGTAGGGTTGGGGATCCCAGCCTTCTATGGCTACACCTTC	CASSVGLGIPAFYGYTF
NA	TRBV19	TRBD1	TRBJ2-5	TGTGCCAGTAGTACCCAGGGGGCTTCCCGCCAAGAGACCCAGTACTTC	CASSTQGASRQETQYF
NA	TRBV5-6	TRBD1	TRBJ2-7	TGTGCCAGCAGCCCGGATCCGGGACAGGGGAGCTCCTACGAGCAGTACTTC	CASSPDPGQGSSYEQYF
few	TRBV19	TRBD2	TRBJ2-1	TGTGCCAGTAGTATCGGCGCTAGCGGGGGGGCCCGGCGTTTCTTC	CASSIGASGGARRFF
NA	TRBV5-5	NA	TRBJ1-1	TGTGCCAGCAGCTCCAATGCCCCGGGACGGGCCCTCACTGAAGCTTTCTTT	CASSSNAPGRALTEAFF
NA	TRBV11-3	TRBD2	TRBJ2-2	TGTGCCAGCAGCCCCTTTTCCGGGAGGACCGGGGAGCTGTTTTTT	CASSPFSGRTGELFF
NA	TRBV15	NA	TRBJ1-3	TGTGCCACCGGTTTAAGGGTCTCGGCTGGAAACACCATATATTTT	CATGLRVSAGNTIYF
NA	TRBV25-1	NA	TRBJ2-1	TGTGCCAGCAGTGAGGAGGGAGGCTACAATGAGCAGTTCTTC	CASSEEGGYNEQFF
NA	TRBV7-2	TRBD1	TRBJ1-6	TGTGCCAGCAGCCCTCGACAGGGCTATAATTCACCCCTCCACTTT	CASSPRQGYNSPLHF
NA	TRBV7-6	TRBD2	TRBJ2-1	TGTGCCAGCAGCCATCCAAGGGGACTAGCGGGAGGGAGCTCCTACAATGAGCAGTTCTTC	CASSHPRGLAGGSSYNEQFF
NA	TRBV6-5	NA	TRBJ2-1	TGTGCCAGCGTCGTCAGCAGGGGAAGTTACAATGAGCAGTTCTTC	CASVVSRGSYNEQFF
NA	TRBV19	TRBD1	TRBJ1-5	TGTGCCAGTATTGGGGCTGGGGGACAGGGTTTGAATAGCAATCAGCCCCAGCATTTT	CASIGAGGQGLNSNQPQHF
NA	TRBV28	TRBD1	TRBJ1-2	TGTGCCAGCCAGCTTCAGGGGGACTATGGCTACACCTTC	CASQLQGDYGYTF
NA	TRBV27	NA	TRBJ2-3	TGTGCCAGCAGTTTATCGGGGCTGGGGTGGGGCGATACGCAGTATTTT	CASSLSGLGWGDTQYF
NA	TRBV7-2	TRBD2	TRBJ2-1	TGTGCCAGCAGCCCCACCGGAGCGGGAAGCTCCTACAATGAGCAGTTCTTC	CASSPTGAGSSYNEQFF
NA	TRBV5-6	NA	TRBJ2-2	TGTGCCAGCAGCTTCACGGGAACGAACACCGGGGAGCTGTTTTTT	CASSFTGTNTGELFF